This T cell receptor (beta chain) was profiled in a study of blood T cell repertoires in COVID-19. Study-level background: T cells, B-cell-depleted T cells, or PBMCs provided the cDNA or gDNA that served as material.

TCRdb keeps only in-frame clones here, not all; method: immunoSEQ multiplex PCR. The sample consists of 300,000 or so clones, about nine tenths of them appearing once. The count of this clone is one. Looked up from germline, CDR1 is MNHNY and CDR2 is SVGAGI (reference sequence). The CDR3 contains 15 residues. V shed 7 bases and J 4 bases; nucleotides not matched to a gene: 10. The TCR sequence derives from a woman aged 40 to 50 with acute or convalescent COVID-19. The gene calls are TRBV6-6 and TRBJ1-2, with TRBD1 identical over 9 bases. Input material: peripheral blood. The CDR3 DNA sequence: TGTGCCAGCAACAAACAGGGGGCGCGGGGCTATGGCTACACCTTC. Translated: CASNKQGARGYGYTF.